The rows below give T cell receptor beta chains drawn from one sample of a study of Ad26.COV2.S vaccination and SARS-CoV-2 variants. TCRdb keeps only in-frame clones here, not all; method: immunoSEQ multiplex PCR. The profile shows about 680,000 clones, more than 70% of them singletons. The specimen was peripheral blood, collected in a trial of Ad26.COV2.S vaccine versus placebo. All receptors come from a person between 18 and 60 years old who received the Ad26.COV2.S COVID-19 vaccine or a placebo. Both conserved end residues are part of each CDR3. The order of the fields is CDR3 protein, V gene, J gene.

CASSYSRLGADTQYF	TRBV6-6	TRBJ2-3
CASSQDPGSGGYTF	TRBV4-2	TRBJ1-2
CASSADRGGYGYTF	TRBV10-2	TRBJ1-2
CASGLGTGELFF	TRBV12-5	TRBJ2-2
CASSFYGSGISYEQYF	TRBV5-6	TRBJ2-7
CASSLLGVTGDTQYF	TRBV7-3	TRBJ2-3
CASRDNNSPLHF	TRBV12-3/TRBV12-4	TRBJ1-6
CATSDLSLMNTEAFF	TRBV15	TRBJ1-1
CASRGDDRDPKNIQYF	TRBV5-4	TRBJ2-4
CASSDGGGYTF	TRBV10-2	TRBJ1-2
CATSREDLGRNEQYF	TRBV15	TRBJ2-7
CASSYRPQGNTEAFF	TRBV6-2/TRBV6-3	TRBJ1-1
CASSGDTDTQYF	TRBV9	TRBJ2-3
CASSQEQIWYEQYF	TRBV14	TRBJ2-7
CASSLWSNTEAFF	TRBV5-1	TRBJ1-1
CASSRGYEQYF	TRBV2	TRBJ2-7
CASSPGAYNEQFF	TRBV19	TRBJ2-1
CASSQSMGIAEAFF	TRBV4-3	TRBJ1-1
CASSPRTSGAETQYF	TRBV18	TRBJ2-5
CASSPNAGYEQYF	TRBV18	TRBJ2-7
CASSQEKEYYEQYF	TRBV4-2	TRBJ2-7
CASRTALGYTF	TRBV19	TRBJ1-2
CASSEKATQYF	TRBV10-1	TRBJ2-3
CAISDGGADYEQYF	TRBV10-3	TRBJ2-7
CASSRRDGQETQYF	TRBV18	TRBJ2-5
CASSPDRPVSSYEQYF	TRBV7-9	TRBJ2-7
CASSQEYSGRETQYF	TRBV4-2	TRBJ2-5
CASSFAGQGLSYEQYF	TRBV6-5	TRBJ2-7